This T cell receptor (beta chain) was identified in a study of PD-L1 blockade in urothelial cancer. Generated by immunoSEQ multiplex PCR, the TCRdb table keeps only in-frame clones and is missing some. This table has fewer than 90,000 clones, around 93% appearing once. Time point in this sample: peripheral blood 6 weeks after treatment start. The V end lost 5 bases, the J end lost 4 bases, and 8 bases lay between the germline ends. The CDR3 runs to 11 residues. Germline CDR1 reads DFQATT; CDR2 reads SNEGSKA (reference sequence). This TCR came from an elderly woman with urothelial cancer. Here the sequenced sample was PBMCs, taken around atezolizumab (anti-PD-L1) treatment. V usage is TRBV20-1 and J usage is TRBJ2-5, with D possibly TRBD2 on 5 matching bases. In nucleotides, the CDR3 is TGCAGTGCTCCCGGGGTAGAGACCCAGTACTTC. It translates to CSAPGVETQYF.